Here is one T cell receptor (beta chain) with its context. These data are taken from a study of OX40 agonist ivuxolimab in advanced cancers. Sequenced by immunoSEQ multiplex PCR; TCRdb stores in-frame clones only, minus some. The sample shows tens of thousands of clones, more than 75% of them seen only once. The CDR3 consists of 16 residues. Deletions cut 0 bases from V and 1 base from J, with 10 bases between. The germline CDR1 and CDR2 sequences are SGDLS and YYNGEE. The TCR sequence derives from an adult with an advanced solid tumor such as melanoma, head and neck, liver or kidney cancer. The J gene is TRBJ2-2, the V gene TRBV9; D gene unclear. This sample comprised CD4+ or CD8+ T cells sorted from blood, obtained in a trial of the OX40 agonist ivuxolimab. CDR3 sequence (DNA): TGTGCCAGCAGCGTAGCCCCGACACGGAACACCGGGGAGCTGTTTTTT. Translation: CASSVAPTRNTGELFF.